The T cell receptor beta chain under discussion was sequenced for a study of neurological immune-mediated disorders. One entry per CDR3 protein results from TCRdb running MiXCR on the 5' RACE reads. The sample shows 50,000 to 70,000 distinct CDR3 sequences, about 12% of them seen only once. General study findings and limits: The absence of any CDR3 amino acid sequence shared by expanded clones across subjects suggests that repertoires were private in all groups.

V lost 4 bases, J lost 1 base, and 9 bases stayed unmatched. Germline CDR1 reads KGHSH; CDR2 reads LQKENI. This CDR3 spans 16 amino acids. About this clonotype itself: No antigen is known for it.

The source material was PBMCs. The chain links TRBV18 to TRBJ1-1, with 7 nucleotides matching TRBD1. This clonotype was obtained from a woman aged 55-70 years with HTLV-1-associated myelopathy (HAM/TSP). CDR3 nucleotides: TGTGCCAGCTCACGCGGACAGGTGGGGTGGAACACTGAAGCTTTCTTT. This gives the protein CASSRGQVGWNTEAFF.